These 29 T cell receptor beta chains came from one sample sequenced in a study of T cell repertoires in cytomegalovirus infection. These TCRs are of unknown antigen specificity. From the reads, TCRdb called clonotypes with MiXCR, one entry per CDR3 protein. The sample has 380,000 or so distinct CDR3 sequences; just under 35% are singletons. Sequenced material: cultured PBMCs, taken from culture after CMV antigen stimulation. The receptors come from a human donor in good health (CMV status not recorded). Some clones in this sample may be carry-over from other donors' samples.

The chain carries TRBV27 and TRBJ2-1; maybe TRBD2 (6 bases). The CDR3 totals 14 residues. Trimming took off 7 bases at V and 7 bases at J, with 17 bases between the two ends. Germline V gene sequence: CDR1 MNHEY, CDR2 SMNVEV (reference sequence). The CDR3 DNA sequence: TGTGCCAGCAAAGCTAGCGCTCTAACTAATGAGCAGTTCTTC. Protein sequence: CASKASALTNEQFF.

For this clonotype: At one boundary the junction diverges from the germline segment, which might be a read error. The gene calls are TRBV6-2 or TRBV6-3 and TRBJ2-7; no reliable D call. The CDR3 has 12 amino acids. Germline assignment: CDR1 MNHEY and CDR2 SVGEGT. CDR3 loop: CVSLSSSYEQYF. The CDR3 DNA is TGTGTCAGCCTCAGTTCCTCCTACGAGCAGTACTTC.

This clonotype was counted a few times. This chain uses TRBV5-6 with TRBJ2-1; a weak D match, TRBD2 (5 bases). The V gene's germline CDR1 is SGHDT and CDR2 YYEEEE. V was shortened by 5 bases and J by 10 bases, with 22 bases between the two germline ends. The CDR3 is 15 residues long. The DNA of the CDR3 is TGTGCCAGCAGAATGTACAGCGGCTTGAATATAGAGCAGTTCTTC. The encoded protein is CASRMYSGLNIEQFF.

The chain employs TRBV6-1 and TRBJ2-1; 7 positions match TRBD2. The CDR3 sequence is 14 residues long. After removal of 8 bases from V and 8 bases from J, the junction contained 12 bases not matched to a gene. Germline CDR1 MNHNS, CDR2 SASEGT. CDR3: CASGRDYHRDEQFF. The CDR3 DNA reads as TGTGCCAGCGGCCGGGACTACCATCGCGATGAGCAGTTCTTC.

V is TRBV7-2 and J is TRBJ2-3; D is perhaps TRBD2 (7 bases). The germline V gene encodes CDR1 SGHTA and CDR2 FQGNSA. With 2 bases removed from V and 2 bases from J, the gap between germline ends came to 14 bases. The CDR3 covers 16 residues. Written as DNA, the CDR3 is TGTGCCAGCAGCTTAAGAGCGGCGGGGGCCACAGATACGCAGTATTTT. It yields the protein CASSLRAAGATDTQYF.

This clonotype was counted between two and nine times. DNA for the CDR3: TGTGCCAGCAGTTACTCTGCTAGCGGGAGTCGAAATGAGCAGTTCTTC. Encoded protein: CASSYSASGSRNEQFF. The chain joins TRBV6-5 to TRBJ2-1; 10 nucleotides line up with TRBD2. V trimming: 0 bases; J trimming: 7 bases; junction bases outside the gene matches: 6. CDR3 length: 16 amino acids. CDR1 MNHEY and CDR2 SVGAGI come from the germline V gene.

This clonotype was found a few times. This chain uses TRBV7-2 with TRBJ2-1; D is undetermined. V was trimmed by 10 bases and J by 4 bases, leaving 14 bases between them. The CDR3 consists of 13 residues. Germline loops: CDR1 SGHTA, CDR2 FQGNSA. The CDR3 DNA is TGTGCCACCGAAAATGGCGTGTACAATGAGCAGTTCTTC. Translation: CATENGVYNEQFF.

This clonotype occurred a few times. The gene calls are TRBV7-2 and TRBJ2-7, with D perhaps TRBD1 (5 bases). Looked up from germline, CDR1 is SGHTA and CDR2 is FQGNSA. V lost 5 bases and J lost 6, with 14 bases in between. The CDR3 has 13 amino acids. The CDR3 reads CASSLPGASEQYV. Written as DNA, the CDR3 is TGTGCCAGCAGCCTCCCTGGGGCGTCCGAGCAGTACGTC.

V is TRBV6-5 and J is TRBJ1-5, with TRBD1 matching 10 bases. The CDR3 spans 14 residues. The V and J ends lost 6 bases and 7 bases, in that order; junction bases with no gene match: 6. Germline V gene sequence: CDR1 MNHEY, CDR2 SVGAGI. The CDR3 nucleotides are TGTGCCAGCAGAGAGACAGGGGGCCGACAGCCCCAGCATTTT. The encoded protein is CASRETGGRQPQHF.

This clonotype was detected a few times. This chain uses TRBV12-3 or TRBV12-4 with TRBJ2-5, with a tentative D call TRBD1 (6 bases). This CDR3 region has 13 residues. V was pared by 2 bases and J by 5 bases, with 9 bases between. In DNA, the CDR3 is TGTGCCAGCAGTTTACAGGGGTCGGAGACCCAGTACTTC. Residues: CASSLQGSETQYF.

The CDR3 spells CASSQGTSGMNEQFF. The CDR3 bases are TGCGCCAGCAGCCAGGGGACTAGCGGAATGAATGAGCAGTTCTTC. The gene calls are TRBV4-3 and TRBJ2-1; 11 bases fit TRBD2. This CDR3 is built from 15 residues. V was pared by 3 bases and J by 7 bases, with 5 bases of the junction left unmatched. CDR1 and CDR2 (germline): LGHNA, YSLEER.

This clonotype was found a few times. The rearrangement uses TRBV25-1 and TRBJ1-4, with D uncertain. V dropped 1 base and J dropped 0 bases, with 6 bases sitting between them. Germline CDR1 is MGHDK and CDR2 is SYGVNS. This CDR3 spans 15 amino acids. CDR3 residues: CASSEWKATNEKLFF. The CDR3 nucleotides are TGTGCCAGCAGTGAATGGAAAGCAACTAATGAAAAACTGTTTTTT.

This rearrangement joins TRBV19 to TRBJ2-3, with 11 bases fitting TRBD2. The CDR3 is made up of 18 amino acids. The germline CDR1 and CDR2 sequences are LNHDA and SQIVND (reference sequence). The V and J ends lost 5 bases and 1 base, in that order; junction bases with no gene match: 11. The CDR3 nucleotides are TGTGCCAGTAGTTCTGGACTAGCGGGTTCTGGCGGCACAGATACGCAGTATTTT. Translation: CASSSGLAGSGGTDTQYF.

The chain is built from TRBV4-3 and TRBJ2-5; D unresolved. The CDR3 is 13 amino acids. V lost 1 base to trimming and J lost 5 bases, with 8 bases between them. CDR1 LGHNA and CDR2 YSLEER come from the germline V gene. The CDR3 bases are TGCGCCAGCAGCCAAGGGGTCCGGGAGACCCAGTACTTC. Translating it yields CASSQGVRETQYF.

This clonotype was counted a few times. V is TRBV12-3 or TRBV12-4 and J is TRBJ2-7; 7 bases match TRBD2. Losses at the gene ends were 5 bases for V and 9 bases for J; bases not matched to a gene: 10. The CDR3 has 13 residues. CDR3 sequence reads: CASSGPGRDGQYV. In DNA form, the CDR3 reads TGTGCCAGCAGTGGCCCGGGGAGGGACGGGCAGTACGTC.

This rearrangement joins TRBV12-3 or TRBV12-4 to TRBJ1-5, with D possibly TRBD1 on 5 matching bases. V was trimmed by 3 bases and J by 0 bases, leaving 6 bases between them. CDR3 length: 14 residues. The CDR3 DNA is TGTGCCAGCAGTTTTGGACATAGCAATCAGCCCCAGCATTTT. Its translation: CASSFGHSNQPQHF.

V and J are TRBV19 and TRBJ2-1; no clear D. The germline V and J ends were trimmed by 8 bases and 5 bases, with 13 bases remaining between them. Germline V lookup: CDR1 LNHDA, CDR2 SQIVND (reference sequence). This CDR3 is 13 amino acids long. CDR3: CASGFRRNNEQFF. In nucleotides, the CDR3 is TGTGCCAGTGGTTTTAGAAGGAACAATGAGCAGTTCTTC.

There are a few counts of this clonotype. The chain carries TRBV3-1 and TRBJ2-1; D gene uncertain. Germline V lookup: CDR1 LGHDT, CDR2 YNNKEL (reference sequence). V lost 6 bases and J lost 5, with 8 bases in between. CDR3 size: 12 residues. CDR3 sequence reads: CASRAHNNEQFF. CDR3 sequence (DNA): TGTGCCAGCAGGGCTCATAACAATGAGCAGTTCTTC.

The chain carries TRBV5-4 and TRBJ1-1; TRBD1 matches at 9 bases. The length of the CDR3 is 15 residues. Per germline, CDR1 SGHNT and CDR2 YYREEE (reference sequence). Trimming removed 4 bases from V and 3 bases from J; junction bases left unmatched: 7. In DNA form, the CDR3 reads TGTGCCAGCAGCGCAATACAGGGGGCGGACACTGAAGCTTTCTTT. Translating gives CASSAIQGADTEAFF.

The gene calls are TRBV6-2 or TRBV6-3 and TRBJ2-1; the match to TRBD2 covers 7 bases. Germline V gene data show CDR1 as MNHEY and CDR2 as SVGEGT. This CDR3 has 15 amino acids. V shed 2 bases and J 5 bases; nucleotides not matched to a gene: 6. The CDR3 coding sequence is TGTGCCAGCAGTTACGGGGGGAGGGCCCACAATGAGCAGTTCTTC. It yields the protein CASSYGGRAHNEQFF.

For the CDR3, the DNA is TGTGCCACCAGTGATTACCATATAGGGGAGACCCAGTACTTC. Encoded protein: CATSDYHIGETQYF. The rearrangement uses TRBV24-1 and TRBJ2-5; D is ambiguous. From germline, CDR1 is KGHDR and CDR2 SFDVKD. Between the trimmed V and J ends, which lost 2 bases and 5 bases, there was a span of 11 bases. The CDR3 runs to 14 residues.

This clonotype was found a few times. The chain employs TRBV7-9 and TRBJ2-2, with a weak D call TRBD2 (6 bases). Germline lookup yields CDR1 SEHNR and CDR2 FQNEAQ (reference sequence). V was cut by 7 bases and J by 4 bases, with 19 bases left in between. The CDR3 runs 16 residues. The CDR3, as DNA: TGTGCCAGCACTCCCACCGGACTGGGGGGCACCGGGGAGCTGTTTTTT. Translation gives CASTPTGLGGTGELFF.

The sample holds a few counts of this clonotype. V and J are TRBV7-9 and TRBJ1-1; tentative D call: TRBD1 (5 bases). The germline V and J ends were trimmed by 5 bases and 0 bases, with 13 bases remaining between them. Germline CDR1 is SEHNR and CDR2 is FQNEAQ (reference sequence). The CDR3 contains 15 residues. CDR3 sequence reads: CASSIIRVVNTEAFF. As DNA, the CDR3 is TGTGCCAGCAGCATTATCAGGGTTGTGAACACTGAAGCTTTCTTT.

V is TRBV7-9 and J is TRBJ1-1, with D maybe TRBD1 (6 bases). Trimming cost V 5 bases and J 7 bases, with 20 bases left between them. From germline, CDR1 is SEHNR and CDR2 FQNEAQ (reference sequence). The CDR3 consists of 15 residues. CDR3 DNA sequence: TGTGCCAGCAGCCCCCCGGACAGCGGCCTAGATGAAGCTTTCTTT. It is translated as CASSPPDSGLDEAFF.

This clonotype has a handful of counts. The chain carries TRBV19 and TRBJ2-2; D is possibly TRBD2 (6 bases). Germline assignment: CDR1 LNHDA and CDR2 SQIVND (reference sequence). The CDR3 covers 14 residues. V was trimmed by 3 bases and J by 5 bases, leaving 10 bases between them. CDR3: CASSMIAATGELFF. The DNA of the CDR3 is TGTGCCAGTAGTATGATAGCGGCGACCGGGGAGCTGTTTTTT.

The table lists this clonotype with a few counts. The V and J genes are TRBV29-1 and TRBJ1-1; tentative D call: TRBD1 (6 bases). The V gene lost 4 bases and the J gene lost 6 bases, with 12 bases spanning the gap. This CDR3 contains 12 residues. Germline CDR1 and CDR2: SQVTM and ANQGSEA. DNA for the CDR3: TGCAGCGTTGGAAGGGGGGGTTCTGAAGCTTTCTTT. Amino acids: CSVGRGGSEAFF.

The CDR3 DNA sequence: TGTGCCAGCAGCTTAGGTCGCATACAAGAGACCCAGTACTTC. Encoded protein: CASSLGRIQETQYF. The chain is built from TRBV7-6 and TRBJ2-5, with D uncertain. Per the germline V gene, CDR1 is SGHVS and CDR2 is FNYEAQ. The CDR3 consists of 14 residues. V was trimmed by 1 base and J by 2 bases, leaving 8 bases between them.

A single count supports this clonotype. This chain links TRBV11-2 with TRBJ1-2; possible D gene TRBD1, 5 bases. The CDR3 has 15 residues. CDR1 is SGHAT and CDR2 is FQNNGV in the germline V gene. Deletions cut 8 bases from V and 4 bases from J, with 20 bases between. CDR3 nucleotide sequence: TGTGCCAGCGCCCTAAGCACGGGGACCATCTATGGCTACACCTTC. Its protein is CASALSTGTIYGYTF.

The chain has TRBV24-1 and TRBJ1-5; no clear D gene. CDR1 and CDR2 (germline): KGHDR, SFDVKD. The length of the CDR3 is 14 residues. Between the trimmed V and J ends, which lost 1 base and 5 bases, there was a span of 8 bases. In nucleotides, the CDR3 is TGTGCCACCAGTGATTTCACCAGAGATCAGCCCCAGCATTTT. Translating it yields CATSDFTRDQPQHF.